This TCR beta chain was observed in a study of T-cell reconstitution after alpha-beta-depleted transplantation in children listed by TCRdb under 2016. In terms of the full investigation: The study quantitatively tracked T-cell immune reconstitution after TCRalphabeta/CD19-depleted allogeneic hematopoietic cell transplantation in children using TCR repertoire profiling.

The time point label, as the study defines it: day 60 (about 2 months) after transplantation. The treatment or condition label on this specimen signifies: allogeneic hematopoietic cell transplantation with graft depleted of TCRalphabeta T cells and CD19 B cells. Transplant recipients were children who received TCRalphabeta/CD19-depleted allogeneic hematopoietic cell grafts. The sample holds many counts of this clonotype. Its antigen remains unidentified. Base-call qualities are not available, and no considerably larger clone is one nucleotide away. From cysteine to phenylalanine, the CDR3 is 14 amino acids long. Of all the DNA, just the CDR3 is kept, 42 bases in frame from base 1. Between the V and J ends, shortened by 4 bases and 3 bases respectively, the junction contains 12 bases. The germline V gene gives CDR1 as SNHLY and CDR2 as FYNNEI. Receptor libraries were prepared by PCR. TCRdb names Illumina HiSeq 2500 as the instrument used. To normalize quantification of the TCRbeta repertoire, the TCR libraries were built with molecular barcoding that relied on unique molecular identifiers. Starting from the raw public reads, TCRdb applied fastp trimming at Q25, assembled clones with MiXCR and retained in-frame beta chains. Every CDR3 protein is listed once, alongside the most common genes and DNA of its rows. This sample lists 85,000 to 120,000 distinct CDR3 sequences; around 5.9% were detected once. About 6% of the sample goes to the ten largest clones.

The paper as a whole reports these results and caveats: In some patients, the high TCRbeta diversity seen at day 60 was put down to recipient T cells and intrathymic progenitors that had survived conditioning. About two months after transplant, the apparently early recovery of alphabetaT-cell counts reportedly depended on just several hundred clones that had expanded rapidly and came from non-depleted graft cells. Over the following months the frequencies of hyperexpanded clones went down, and after one year T-cell counts and TCRbeta diversity were mostly credited to newly produced T cells.

Sequences were derived from PBMCs, mostly from graft donor cells, sampled 60 days after TCRalphabeta/CD19-depleted stem cell transplant. This receptor chain uses TRBV2 and TRBJ1-1; the D gene is perhaps TRBD1, from 5 matching bases. This receptor was obtained from a female patient under 10 years old who had a stem cell transplant for Fanconi anemia, so the T cells may come from the graft donor. The CDR3 protein sequence reads: CASSGAGRDTEAFF. The DNA reads TGTGCCAGCAGTGGGGCAGGGAGGGACACTGAAGCTTTCTTT.